This record concerns one T cell receptor (beta chain) sequence. Its recognized antigen is unknown. No per-base quality is available; no much larger clone lies one base away. V is cut back by 10 bases and J by 9 bases, with 20 bases in the junction unmatched. Looking up the germline V gene yields CDR1 SGDLS and CDR2 YYNGEE. Reading from cysteine to phenylalanine, the CDR3 counts 16 amino acids. Here the CDR3 DNA is all that survives: 48 bases in frame from base 1. This sample stems from a study of blood T cell repertoires in COVID-19 (dated by TCRdb to about 2020). Looking at the study overall: The collaborator samples originated in the United States, Italy and Spain and spanned the acute and convalescent phases of COVID-19. Subjects who had been exposed to COVID-19, were actively infected with it, or had recovered from it provided the deeply sampled blood TCRbeta repertoires that made up the dataset. Where HLA class I and class II types were available, the types were taken from metadata supplied by the sample provider, not from assay-based typing. The repertoires were made available in a free public database intended to serve as a resource for research on the immune response to SARS-CoV-2. The material from the prospective study consisted of cDNA or gDNA derived from T cells, B-cell-depleted T cells, or PBMCs. The samples were drawn from two sources: the first 160 participants of the ongoing ImmuneRACE study, and fewer than 1,500 subjects contributed by 6 global collaborators. Nearly every sample came with metadata listing a de-identified subject ID, COVID-19 status, age in years and sex.

Paper-wide results and their limitations: The amount of clinical and demographic metadata varied by source and participant and was provided uncurated.

Collaborating institutions collected whole blood in K2EDTA tubes following their own protocols. For TCRbeta analysis, collaborators shipped samples in one of three forms: frozen whole blood, isolated PBMCs, or DNA extracted from either of those sample types. TCRbeta CDR3 regions were amplified from genomic DNA using the immunoSEQ Assay, a bias-controlled multiplex PCR. In the paper's pipeline: The number of nucleated cells in each sample was estimated from the amplification of reference gene primers within the assay. Sequence reads were collapsed and filtered to measure the absolute abundance of every unique TCRbeta CDR3 rearrangement. For each sample, productive Simpson clonality was calculated as the square root of Simpson's diversity index over productive rearrangements. TCRdb retrieved this table from immuneACCESS and kept in-frame rearrangements only. Not all clones are present; in checked studies, unresolved V genes account for under half, and no reason is known for the remainder. The V and J calls and clone size were taken over from that table, and D and trimming were inferred from the DNA. Counted in this sample were about 200,000 clones; around 91% of them appeared once. The biggest ten clones account for about 0.66% of the sample.

This sequence was found in a man aged 50-60 years with acute or convalescent COVID-19. The receptor chain draws on TRBV9 and TRBJ2-1; the junction holds 9 bases that match TRBD2. The specimen sequenced was peripheral blood. This receptor carries the CDR3 CARRVGAGGGGGEQFF. At the DNA level, the sequence is TGTGCCCGCCGCGTCGGGGCGGGCGGGGGGGGCGGTGAGCAGTTCTTC.